A single sample is the source of the 7 T cell receptor beta chains below, sequenced in a study of T cells in localized non-small cell lung cancer (dated by TCRdb to 2018 to 2020). The method was the immunoSEQ multiplex PCR assay. TCRdb limited this immuneACCESS table to in-frame rearrangements with V and J called. A share of clones is missing; checked studies link under half to unresolved V genes, and the rest is unexplained. This sample is represented by tens of thousands of clones; 80% to 90% of them were singletons. Over 5.5% of the sample comes from the top ten. The sequences come from peripheral blood mononuclear cells, collected before any cancer treatment. The receptors here all came from a male donor at least 60 years old with stage II lung adenocarcinoma.

This clone was detected only a few times. The chain uses TRBV5-6 and TRBJ1-5, with no clear D. CDR3 length equals 14 residues. Trimming took off 0 bases at V and 5 bases at J, with 9 bases between the two ends. The germline V gene encodes CDR1 SGHDT and CDR2 YYEEEE. The CDR3 loop is CASSLGQNDQPQHF. CDR3 bases: TGTGCCAGCAGCTTGGGCCAGAATGATCAGCCCCAGCATTTT. Full variable domain (rest looked up from reference TRBV5-6 and TRBJ1-5): DAGVTQSPTHLIKTRGQQVTLRCSPKSGHDTVSWYQQALGQGPQFIFQYYEEEERQRGNFPDRFSGHQFPNYSSELNVNALLLGDSALYLCASSLGQNDQPQHFGDGTRLSIL.

The V and J genes are TRBV23-1 and TRBJ2-1; 9 nucleotides line up with TRBD2. TRBV23-1 is noted as an ORF with a role that remains uncertain. This CDR3 is built from 22 residues. The trim removed 2 bases at V and 7 bases at J, leaving 27 bases unmatched. CDR3 bases: TGCGCCAGCAGTCAAAACGGGCCAGCGGGAGGTGCAATGTTAGAAAGCAGGAATGAGCAGTTCTTC. This encodes CASSQNGPAGGAMLESRNEQFF.

The chain has TRBV15 and TRBJ1-5; D perhaps matches TRBD1 (6 bases). Germline CDR1 and CDR2: LNHNV and YYDKDF (reference sequence). Trimming cost V 3 bases and J 5 bases, with 14 bases left between them. CDR3 size: 15 residues. CDR3: CATSSDRPVHQPQHF. In nucleotides, the CDR3 is TGTGCCACCAGCAGTGACAGGCCGGTTCATCAGCCCCAGCATTTT.

The chain joins TRBV6-6 to TRBJ2-7; TRBD1 matches 7 bases. CDR3 size: 14 residues. Looked up from germline, CDR1 is MNHNY and CDR2 is SVGAGI (reference sequence). V trimming: 6 bases; J trimming: 1 base; junction bases outside the gene matches: 6. CDR3 nucleotide sequence: TGTGCCAGCAGCGCCGGGACAGCTTCCTACGAGCAGTACTTC. Translating it yields CASSAGTASYEQYF.

V is TRBV10-3 and J is TRBJ2-2, with D tentatively TRBD2 (5 bases). Between the trimmed V and J ends, which lost 10 bases and 0 bases, there was a span of 12 bases. The CDR3 runs to 14 residues. CDR1 ENHRY and CDR2 SYGVKD come from the germline V gene. This CDR3 is CATRRGTNTGELFF. The CDR3 nucleotides are TGTGCCACCCGGCGAGGGACGAACACCGGGGAGCTGTTTTTT.

This rearrangement joins TRBV28 to TRBJ1-5; 7 nucleotides agree with TRBD1. J gave up 7 bases and V 5 bases, and 5 bases lay outside the gene matches. The CDR3 loop spans 13 amino acids. Germline lookup yields CDR1 MDHEN and CDR2 SYDVKM. The CDR3: CASSLTGEQPQHF. The CDR3 DNA is TGTGCCAGCAGTCTAACAGGGGAACAGCCCCAGCATTTT.

The rearrangement joins TRBV11-2 to TRBJ2-5; D is unresolved. Trimming took 2 bases from V and 5 from J, leaving 12 bases between them. There are 14 residues in the CDR3. Germline V gene lookup returns CDR1 SGHAT and CDR2 FQNNGV. CDR3 in amino acids: CASSLNGGMETQYF. The CDR3, as DNA: TGTGCCAGCAGCTTAAATGGTGGGATGGAGACCCAGTACTTC. The full variable domain, in which reference TRBV11-2 and TRBJ2-5 provide the parts outside the CDR3, is EAGVAQSPRYKIIEKRQSVAFWCNPISGHATLYWYQQILGQGPKLLIQFQNNGVVDDSQLPKDRFSAERLKGVDSTLKIQPAKLEDSAVYLCASSLNGGMETQYFGPGTRLLVL.